This T cell receptor (beta chain) is drawn from a study of OX40 agonist ivuxolimab in advanced cancers. Turning to the study itself: All patients had ivuxolimab intravenously every 2 weeks at 0.01 to 10 mg/kg.

Of note for this clone: What it recognizes is unknown.

The ends lost 9 bases at V and 0 bases at J; junction bases unmatched: 7. This CDR3 comprises 14 residues. Germline V gene data show CDR1 as LNHDA and CDR2 as SQIVND (reference sequence). The study's findings and limits: Dose levels from 0.1 to 3.0 mg/kg saw CD4+ and CD8+ blood T cells expand clonally by week 6. The average count of expanded clones was higher among CD8+ T cells than among CD4+.

Sequenced by immunoSEQ multiplex PCR; TCRdb stores in-frame clones only, minus some. The repertoire holds about 91,000 clones, roughly nine tenths seen once, with approximately 0.49% in the top ten. The source is an adult with an advanced solid tumor such as melanoma, head and neck, liver or kidney cancer. This sample comprised CD4+ or CD8+ T cells sorted from blood, obtained in a trial of the OX40 agonist ivuxolimab. The rearrangement uses TRBV19 and TRBJ1-1, with 7 bases lining up with TRBD1. CDR3 residues: CASLNRGLNTEAFF. The DNA of the CDR3 is TGTGCCAGCCTCAACAGGGGCTTGAACACTGAAGCTTTCTTT.